This TCR beta chain was found in a study of radiotherapy plus CTLA-4 blockade in lung cancer listed by TCRdb under 2018. In terms of the full investigation: Objective responses were observed in about 17% of enrolled patients, and disease control was achieved in 30% to 40%.

V was cut back by 2 bases and J by 4 bases, leaving a gap of 8 bases between them. The germline V gene sets CDR1 to SGHAT and CDR2 to FQNNGV. Its CDR3 holds 13 amino acids, cysteine through phenylalanine. Of the read, only the CDR3 DNA is kept; its 39 bases are in frame from base 1. The study tested focal radiation therapy combined with CTLA-4 blockade (ipilimumab) in patients with chemo-refractory metastatic non-small-cell lung cancer. The library came from the immunoSEQ multiplex PCR assay. TCRdb stores this immuneACCESS table with in-frame sequences only. Part of the clones is absent; in the studies checked, under half of the shortfall reflects unresolved V genes, and no reason is known for the rest. For this sample there are more than 40,000 clones; around 77% appear just once. The ten largest make up 11% of the sample. Overall results and qualifications from the work: The strongest predictors of response, as reported, were early dynamic changes in blood T cell clones along with a rise in serum interferon-beta after radiation. TCR clones derived from tumors expanded in peripheral blood after treatment with radiotherapy and ipilimumab.

A word on this clone: The specificity of this receptor is unknown. Base qualities are not at hand, and no much larger clone is one base apart.

The source is a human donor with non-small cell lung cancer who had stable disease on radiotherapy plus ipilimumab. This chain is built from TRBV11-2 and TRBJ1-1; the D gene identity is not certain. Here the sequenced sample was peripheral blood, taken from a patient treated with radiotherapy plus ipilimumab. The nucleotide sequence reads as follows: TGTGCCAGCAGCTTATATTCAAGCACTGAAGCTTTCTTT. This sequence encodes CASSLYSSTEAFF.